This TCR delta chain comes out of a study of γδ T cells in repeated Plasmodium falciparum infection. Vgamma9/Vdelta2+ and Vdelta2-negative gammadelta T cells were flow-sorted from PBMC for bulk sequencing. TCRdb reanalyzed the multiplex PCR reads using CATT. The table records roughly 93,000 delta-chain clones, around 1.4% of them present only once. Note on this clone: TCRdb's protein, taken from a much larger clone, differs from this DNA's translation at residue 14, likely owing to a read error; the protein displayed comes from the DNA.

The CDR3 extends over 16 amino acids. Germline V CDR1 and CDR2: TVYSNPD, GDNSRS (reference sequence). The sequenced sample consisted of gamma-delta T cells from blood. The V gene is TRDV3; the J gene was not called; the table gives TRDD3 as D, unverified against the DNA. The source of this sequence is a pool of human donors (malaria-infected and uninfected, not separated). The CDR3 region is CAFNGGYGGYTDKPIF. The CDR3, as DNA: TGTGCCTTTAACGGGGGATACGGGGGGTACACCGATAAACCCATCTTT.